This T cell receptor (beta chain) originates from a study of radiotherapy plus CTLA-4 blockade in lung cancer. The assay was immunoSEQ multiplex PCR, and TCRdb's table has in-frame clones only and misses some. The table has over 14,000 clones, around 70% seen once. The V gene lost 3 bases and the J gene lost 10 bases, with 10 bases spanning the gap. The CDR3 has 13 residues. The germline V gene has CDR1 SGHTA and CDR2 FQGNSA. This clone was counted a few times. The chain links TRBV7-2 to TRBJ1-6; maybe TRBD1 (5 bases). Here the sequenced sample was peripheral blood, taken from a patient treated with radiotherapy plus ipilimumab. This clonotype was obtained from a human donor with non-small cell lung cancer whose response to radiotherapy plus ipilimumab could not be evaluated. Here the CDR3 DNA reads TGTGCCAGCAGCTTGGCGGGGGAATCACCCCTCCACTTT. Its protein product is CASSLAGESPLHF.